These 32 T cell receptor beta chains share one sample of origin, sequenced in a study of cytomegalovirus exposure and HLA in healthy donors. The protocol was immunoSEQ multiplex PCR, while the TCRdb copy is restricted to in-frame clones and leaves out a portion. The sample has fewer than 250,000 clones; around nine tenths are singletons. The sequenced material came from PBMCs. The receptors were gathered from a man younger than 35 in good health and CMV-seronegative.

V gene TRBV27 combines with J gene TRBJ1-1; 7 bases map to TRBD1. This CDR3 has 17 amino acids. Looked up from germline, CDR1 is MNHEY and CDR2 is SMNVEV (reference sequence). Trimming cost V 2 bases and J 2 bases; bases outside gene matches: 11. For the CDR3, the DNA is TGTGCCAGCAGTTTACGGGGGACAGCCCCGGGAAACACTGAAGCTTTCTTT. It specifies CASSLRGTAPGNTEAFF.

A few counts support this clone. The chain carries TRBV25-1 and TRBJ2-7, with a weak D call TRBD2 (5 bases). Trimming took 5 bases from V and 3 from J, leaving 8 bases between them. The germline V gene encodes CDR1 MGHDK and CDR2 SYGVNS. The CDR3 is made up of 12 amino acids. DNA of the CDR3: TGTGCCAGCAGTTTTGGAGGCTACGAGCAGTACTTC. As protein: CASSFGGYEQYF.

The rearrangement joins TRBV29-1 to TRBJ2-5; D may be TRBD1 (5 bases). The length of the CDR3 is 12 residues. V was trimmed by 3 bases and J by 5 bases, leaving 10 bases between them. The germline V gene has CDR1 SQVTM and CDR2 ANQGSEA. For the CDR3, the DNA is TGCAGCGTTGACAGGGTGGGGGAGACCCAGTACTTC. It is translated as CSVDRVGETQYF.

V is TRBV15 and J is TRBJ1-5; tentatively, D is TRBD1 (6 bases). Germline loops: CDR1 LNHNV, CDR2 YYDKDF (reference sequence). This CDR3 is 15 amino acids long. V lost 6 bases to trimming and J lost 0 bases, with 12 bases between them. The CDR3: CATRGAKASNQPQHF. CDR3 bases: TGTGCCACCAGGGGGGCGAAGGCTAGCAATCAGCCCCAGCATTTT.

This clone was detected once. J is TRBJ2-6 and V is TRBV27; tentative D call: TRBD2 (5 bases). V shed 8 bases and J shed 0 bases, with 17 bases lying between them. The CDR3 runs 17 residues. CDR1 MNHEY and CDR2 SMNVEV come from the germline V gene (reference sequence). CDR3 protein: CASHEGWASSGANVLTF. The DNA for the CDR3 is TGTGCCAGCCACGAGGGATGGGCAAGCTCTGGGGCCAACGTCCTGACTTTC.

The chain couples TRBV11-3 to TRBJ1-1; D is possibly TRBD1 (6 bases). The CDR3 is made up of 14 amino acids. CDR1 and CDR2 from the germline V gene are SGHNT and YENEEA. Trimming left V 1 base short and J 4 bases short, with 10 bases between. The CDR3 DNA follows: TGTGCCAGCAGCTTAGCAGGGGAGAGCACTGAAGCTTTCTTT. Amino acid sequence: CASSLAGESTEAFF.

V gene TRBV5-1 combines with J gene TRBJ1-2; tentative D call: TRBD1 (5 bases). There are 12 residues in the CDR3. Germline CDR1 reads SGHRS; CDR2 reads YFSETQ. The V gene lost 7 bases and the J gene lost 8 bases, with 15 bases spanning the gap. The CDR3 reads CASGERGEGYTF. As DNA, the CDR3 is TGCGCCAGCGGGGAGCGGGGGGAAGGCTACACCTTC.

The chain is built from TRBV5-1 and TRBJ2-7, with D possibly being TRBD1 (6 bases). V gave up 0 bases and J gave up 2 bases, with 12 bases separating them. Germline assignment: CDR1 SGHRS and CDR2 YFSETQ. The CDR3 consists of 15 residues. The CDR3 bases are TGCGCCAGCAGCTTGGGGGCAGGGGATACCTACGAGCAGTACTTC. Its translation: CASSLGAGDTYEQYF.

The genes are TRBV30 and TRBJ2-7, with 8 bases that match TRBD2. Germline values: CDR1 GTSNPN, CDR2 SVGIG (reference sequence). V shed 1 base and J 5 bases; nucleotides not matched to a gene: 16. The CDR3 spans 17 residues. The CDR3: CAWSALRTSGSLHEQYF. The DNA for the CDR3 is TGTGCCTGGAGTGCCCTCCGAACGAGCGGGAGTTTACACGAGCAGTACTTC. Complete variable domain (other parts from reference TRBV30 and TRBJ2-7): SQTIHQWPATLVQPVGSPLSLECTVEGTSNPNLYWYRQAAGRGLQLLFYSVGIGQISSEVPQNLSASRPQDRQFILSSKKLLLSDSGFYLCAWSALRTSGSLHEQYFGPGTRLTVT.

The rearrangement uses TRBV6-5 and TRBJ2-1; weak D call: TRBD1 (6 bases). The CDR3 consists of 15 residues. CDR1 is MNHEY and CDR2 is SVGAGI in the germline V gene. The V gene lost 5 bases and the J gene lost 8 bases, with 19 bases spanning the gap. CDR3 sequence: CASSQRDILRDEQFF. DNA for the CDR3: TGTGCCAGCAGTCAGAGGGACATTCTAAGGGATGAGCAGTTCTTC.

DNA for the CDR3: TGTGCCTGGAGTGCCTCGAGGACTAGCGTCTCCTACGAGCAGTACTTC. This sequence encodes CAWSASRTSVSYEQYF. The chain employs TRBV30 and TRBJ2-7; 9 bases are shared with TRBD2. Germline values: CDR1 GTSNPN, CDR2 SVGIG (reference sequence). This CDR3 has 16 amino acids. V lost 1 base and J lost 0; bases outside the gene matches: 7.

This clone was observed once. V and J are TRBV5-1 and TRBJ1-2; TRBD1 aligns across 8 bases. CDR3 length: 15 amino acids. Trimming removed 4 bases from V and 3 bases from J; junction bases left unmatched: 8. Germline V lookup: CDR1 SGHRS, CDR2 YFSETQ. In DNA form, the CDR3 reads TGCGCCAGCAGCGAGACAGGGGATGGGGACTATGGCTACACCTTC. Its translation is CASSETGDGDYGYTF. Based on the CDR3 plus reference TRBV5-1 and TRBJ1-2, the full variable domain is KAGVTQTPRYLIKTRGQQVTLSCSPISGHRSVSWYQQTPGQGLQFLFEYFSETQRNKGNFPGRFSGRQFSNSRSEMNVSTLELGDSALYLCASSETGDGDYGYTFGSGTRLTVV.

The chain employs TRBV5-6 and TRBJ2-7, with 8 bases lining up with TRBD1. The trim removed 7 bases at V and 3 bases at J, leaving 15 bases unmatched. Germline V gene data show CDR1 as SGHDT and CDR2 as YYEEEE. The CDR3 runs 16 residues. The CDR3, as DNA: TGTGCCAGCGGGTTTTTCTCCGGGACAGGTTTCTACGAGCAGTACTTC. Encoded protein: CASGFFSGTGFYEQYF.

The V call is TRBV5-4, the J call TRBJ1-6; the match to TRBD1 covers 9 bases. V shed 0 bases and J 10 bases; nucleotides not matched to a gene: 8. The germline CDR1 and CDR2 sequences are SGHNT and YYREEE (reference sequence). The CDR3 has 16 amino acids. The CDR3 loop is CASSLGGGQGYSPLHF. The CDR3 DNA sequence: TGTGCCAGCAGCTTGGGGGGGGGACAGGGATACTCACCCCTCCACTTT. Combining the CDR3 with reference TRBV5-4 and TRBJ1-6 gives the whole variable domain ETGVTQSPTHLIKTRGQQVTLRCSSQSGHNTVSWYQQALGQGPQFIFQYYREEENGRGNFPPRFSGLQFPNYSSELNVNALELDDSALYLCASSLGGGQGYSPLHFGNGTRLTVT.

The DNA for the CDR3 is TGTGCCAGCAGCTCCCGGACTAGCGGGACCAAAAACAATGAGCAGTTCTTC. The encoded protein is CASSSRTSGTKNNEQFF. This sequence joins TRBV11-3 and TRBJ2-1, with TRBD2 matching over 12 bases. The ends lost 4 bases at V and 5 bases at J; junction bases unmatched: 9. Looked up from germline, CDR1 is SGHNT and CDR2 is YENEEA. This CDR3 comprises 17 residues.

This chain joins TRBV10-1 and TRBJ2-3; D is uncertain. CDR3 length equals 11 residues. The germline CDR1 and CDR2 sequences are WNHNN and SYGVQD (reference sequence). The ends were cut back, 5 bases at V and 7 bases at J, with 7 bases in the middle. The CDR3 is CASSPGYTQYF. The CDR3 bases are TGCGCCAGCAGTCCGGGTTATACGCAGTATTTT.

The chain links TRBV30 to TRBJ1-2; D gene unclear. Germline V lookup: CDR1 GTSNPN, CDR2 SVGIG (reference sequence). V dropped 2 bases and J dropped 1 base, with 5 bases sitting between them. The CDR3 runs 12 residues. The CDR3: CAWSRDNYGYTF. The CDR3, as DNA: TGTGCCTGGAGTAGAGATAACTATGGCTACACCTTC.

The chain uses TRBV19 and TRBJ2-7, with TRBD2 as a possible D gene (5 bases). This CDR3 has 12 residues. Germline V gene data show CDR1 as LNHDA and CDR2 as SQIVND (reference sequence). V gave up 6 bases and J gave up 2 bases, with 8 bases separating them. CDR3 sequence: CASSLGAYEQYF. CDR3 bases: TGTGCCAGTAGCCTGGGAGCCTACGAGCAGTACTTC.

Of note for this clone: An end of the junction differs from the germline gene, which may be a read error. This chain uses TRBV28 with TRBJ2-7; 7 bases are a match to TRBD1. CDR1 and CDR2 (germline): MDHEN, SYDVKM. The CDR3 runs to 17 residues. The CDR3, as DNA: TGTGCCAACAGTTTGGGGCCTGGACAGGCAAGTCCCTACGAGCAGTACTTC. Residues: CANSLGPGQASPYEQYF.

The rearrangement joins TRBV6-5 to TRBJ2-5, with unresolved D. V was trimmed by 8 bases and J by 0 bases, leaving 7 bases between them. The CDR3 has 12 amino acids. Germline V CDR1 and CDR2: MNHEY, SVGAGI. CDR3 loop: CASRSDQETQYF. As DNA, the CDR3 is TGTGCCAGCCGGTCGGACCAAGAGACCCAGTACTTC.

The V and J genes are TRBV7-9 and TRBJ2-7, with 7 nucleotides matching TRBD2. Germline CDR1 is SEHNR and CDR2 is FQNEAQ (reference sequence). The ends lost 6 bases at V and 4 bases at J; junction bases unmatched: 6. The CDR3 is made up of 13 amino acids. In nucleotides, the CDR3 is TGTGCCAGCAGTACTAGCGCCGGGTACGAGCAGTACTTC. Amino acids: CASSTSAGYEQYF.

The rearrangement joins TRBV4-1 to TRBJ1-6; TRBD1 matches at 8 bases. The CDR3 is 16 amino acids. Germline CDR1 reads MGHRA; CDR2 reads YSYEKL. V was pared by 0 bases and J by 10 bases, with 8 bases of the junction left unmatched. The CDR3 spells CASSQDRQGLGSPLHF. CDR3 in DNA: TGCGCCAGCAGCCAAGACCGACAGGGGTTGGGGTCACCCCTCCACTTT.

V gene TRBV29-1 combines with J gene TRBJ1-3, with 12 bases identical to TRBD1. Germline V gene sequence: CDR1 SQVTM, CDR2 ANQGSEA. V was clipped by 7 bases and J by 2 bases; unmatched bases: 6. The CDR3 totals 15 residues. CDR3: CSATGTGGPGNTIYF. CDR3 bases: TGCAGCGCCACCGGGACAGGGGGCCCTGGAAACACCATATATTTT.

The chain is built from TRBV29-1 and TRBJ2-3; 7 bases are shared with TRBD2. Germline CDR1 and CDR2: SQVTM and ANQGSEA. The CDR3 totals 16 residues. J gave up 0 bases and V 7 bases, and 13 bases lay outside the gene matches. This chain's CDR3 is CSAASLSGRSTDTQYF. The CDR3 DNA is TGCAGCGCAGCAAGTCTTAGCGGGCGTAGCACAGATACGCAGTATTTT.

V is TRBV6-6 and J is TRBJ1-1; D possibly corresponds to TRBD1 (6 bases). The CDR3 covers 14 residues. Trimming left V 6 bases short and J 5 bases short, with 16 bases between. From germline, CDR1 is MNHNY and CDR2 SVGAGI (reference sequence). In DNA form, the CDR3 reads TGTGCCAGCAGCTCTTCAGGGGCGCGGACTGAAGCTTTCTTT. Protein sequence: CASSSSGARTEAFF.

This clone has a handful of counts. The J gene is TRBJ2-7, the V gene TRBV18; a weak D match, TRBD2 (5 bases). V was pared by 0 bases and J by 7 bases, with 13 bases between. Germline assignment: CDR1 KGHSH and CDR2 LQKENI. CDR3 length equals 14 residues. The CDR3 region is CASSPPTRSGEQYF. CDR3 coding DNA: TGTGCCAGCTCACCACCGACCAGGTCGGGAGAGCAGTACTTC.

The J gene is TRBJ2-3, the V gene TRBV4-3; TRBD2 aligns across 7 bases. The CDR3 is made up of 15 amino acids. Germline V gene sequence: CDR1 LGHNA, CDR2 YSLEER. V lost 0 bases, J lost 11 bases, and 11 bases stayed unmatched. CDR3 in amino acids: CASSQDLSSGEKQYF. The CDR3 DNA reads TGCGCCAGCAGCCAAGATCTGTCCAGCGGGGAGAAGCAGTATTTT.

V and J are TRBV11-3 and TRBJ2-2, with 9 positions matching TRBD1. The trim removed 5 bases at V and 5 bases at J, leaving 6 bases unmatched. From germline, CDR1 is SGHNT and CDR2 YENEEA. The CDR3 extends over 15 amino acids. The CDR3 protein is CASSAQGAPTGELFF. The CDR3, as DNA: TGTGCCAGCAGCGCACAGGGGGCGCCTACCGGGGAGCTGTTTTTT. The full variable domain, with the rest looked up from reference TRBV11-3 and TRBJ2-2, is EAGVVQSPRYKIIEKKQPVAFWCNPISGHNTLYWYLQNLGQGPELLIRYENEEAVDDSQLPKDRFSAERLKGVDSTLKIQPAELGDSAVYLCASSAQGAPTGELFFGEGSRLTVL.

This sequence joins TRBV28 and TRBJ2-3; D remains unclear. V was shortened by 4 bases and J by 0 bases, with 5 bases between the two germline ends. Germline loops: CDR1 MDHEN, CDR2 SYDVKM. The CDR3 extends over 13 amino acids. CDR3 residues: CASSSTSTDTQYF. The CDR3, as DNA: TGTGCCAGCAGTTCAACTAGCACAGATACGCAGTATTTT.

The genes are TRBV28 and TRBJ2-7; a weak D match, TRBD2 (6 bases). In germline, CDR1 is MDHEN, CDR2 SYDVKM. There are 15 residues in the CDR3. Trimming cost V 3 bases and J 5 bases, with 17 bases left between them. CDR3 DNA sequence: TGTGCCAGCAGTTTCCCCCACGGGACTGGCGACGAGCAGTACTTC. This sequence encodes CASSFPHGTGDEQYF.

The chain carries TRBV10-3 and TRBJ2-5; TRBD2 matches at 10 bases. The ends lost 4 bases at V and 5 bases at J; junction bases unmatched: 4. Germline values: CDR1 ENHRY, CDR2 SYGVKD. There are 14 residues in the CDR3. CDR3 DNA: TGTGCCATCAGTGGAGCGGGAGGGTTGGAGACCCAGTACTTC. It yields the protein CAISGAGGLETQYF.

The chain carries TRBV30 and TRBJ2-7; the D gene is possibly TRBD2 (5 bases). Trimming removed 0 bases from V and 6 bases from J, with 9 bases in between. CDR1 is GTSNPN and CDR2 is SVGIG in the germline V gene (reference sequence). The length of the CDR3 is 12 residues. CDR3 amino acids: CAWSVRTREQYF. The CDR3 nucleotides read TGTGCCTGGAGTGTCCGGACTCGCGAGCAGTACTTC.